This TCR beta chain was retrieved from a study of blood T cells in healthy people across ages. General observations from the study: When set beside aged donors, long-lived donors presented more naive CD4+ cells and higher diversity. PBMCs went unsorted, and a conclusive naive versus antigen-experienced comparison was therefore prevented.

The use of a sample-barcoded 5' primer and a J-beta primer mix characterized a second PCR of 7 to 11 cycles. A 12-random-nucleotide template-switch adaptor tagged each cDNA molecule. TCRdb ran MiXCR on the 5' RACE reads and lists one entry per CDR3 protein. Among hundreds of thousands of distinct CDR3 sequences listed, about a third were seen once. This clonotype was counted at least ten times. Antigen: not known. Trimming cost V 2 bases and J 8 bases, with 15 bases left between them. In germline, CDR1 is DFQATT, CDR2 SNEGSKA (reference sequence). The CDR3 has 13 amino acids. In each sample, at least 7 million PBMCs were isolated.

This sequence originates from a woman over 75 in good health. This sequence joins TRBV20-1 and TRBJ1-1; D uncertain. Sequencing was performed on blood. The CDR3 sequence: CSARPNGLREAFF. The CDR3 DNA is TGCAGTGCTAGACCTAACGGACTAAGAGAAGCTTTCTTT.